This T cell receptor beta chain originates from a study of blood T cell repertoires in COVID-19. Turning to the study itself: From the United States, Italy and Spain came samples of acute and convalescent COVID-19. The cDNA or gDNA used as material had been derived from T cells, B-cell-depleted T cells, or PBMCs.

In the original analysis: Quantification of nucleated cells was approximated via reference gene primer amplification. Some clones are missing from TCRdb's copy, which holds only in-frame ones; the method was immunoSEQ multiplex PCR. The V and J calls and clone size were taken over from that table, and D and trimming were inferred from the DNA. The profile shows 140,000 to 150,000 clones, approximately 89% of them singletons. Sequences were obtained from peripheral blood. This receptor was taken from a woman in her 50s with acute or convalescent COVID-19.

The CDR3 nucleotides read TGTGCCAGCAGCGTATCTAGCGGCTCGCGGTATGAGCAGTTCTTC. Translation gives CASSVSSGSRYEQFF. This rearrangement joins TRBV7-3 to TRBJ2-1, with TRBD2 identical over 7 bases. The germline gives CDR1 SGHTA, CDR2 FQGTGA. Losses at the gene ends were 5 bases for V and 8 bases for J; bases not matched to a gene: 12. CDR3 length equals 15 residues.